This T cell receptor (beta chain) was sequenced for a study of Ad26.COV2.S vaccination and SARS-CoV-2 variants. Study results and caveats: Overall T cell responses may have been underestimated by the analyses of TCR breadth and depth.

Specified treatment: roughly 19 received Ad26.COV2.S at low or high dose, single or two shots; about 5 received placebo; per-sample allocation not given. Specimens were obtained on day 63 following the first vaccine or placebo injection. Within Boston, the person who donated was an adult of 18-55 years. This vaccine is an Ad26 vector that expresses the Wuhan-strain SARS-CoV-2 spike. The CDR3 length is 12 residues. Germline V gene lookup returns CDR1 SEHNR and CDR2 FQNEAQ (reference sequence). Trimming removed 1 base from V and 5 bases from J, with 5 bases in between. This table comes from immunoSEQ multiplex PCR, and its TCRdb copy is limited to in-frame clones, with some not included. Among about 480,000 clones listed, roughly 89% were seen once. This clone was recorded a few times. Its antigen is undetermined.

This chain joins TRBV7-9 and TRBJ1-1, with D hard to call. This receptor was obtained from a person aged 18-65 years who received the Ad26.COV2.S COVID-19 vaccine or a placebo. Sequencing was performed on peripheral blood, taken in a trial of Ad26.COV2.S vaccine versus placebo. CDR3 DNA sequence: TGTGCCAGCAGCTTAGGTCGGACTGAAGCTTTCTTT. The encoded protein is CASSLGRTEAFF. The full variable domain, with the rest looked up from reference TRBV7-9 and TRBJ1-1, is DTGVSQNPRHKITKRGQNVTFRCDPISEHNRLYWYRQTLGQGPEFLTYFQNEAQLEKSRLLSDRFSAERPKGSFSTLEIQRTEQGDSAMYLCASSLGRTEAFFGQGTRLTVV.